This entry lists 9 T cell receptor beta chains sequenced from one sample in a study of blood T cell repertoires in COVID-19. Repertoires were generated with immunoSEQ multiplex PCR, while TCRdb's copy carries only in-frame clones and drops some. The data show under 200,000 clones, about four fifths seen once. The material sequenced was PBMCs or T cells enriched from blood (not recorded which). The receptors derive from a woman aged 45-65 years in a cohort exposed to, infected with or recovered from COVID-19 (not recorded which).

This chain uses TRBV19 with TRBJ1-1, with unresolved D. This CDR3 is built from 11 residues. Germline V gene sequence: CDR1 LNHDA, CDR2 SQIVND (reference sequence). V lost 8 bases, J lost 11 bases, and 15 bases lay in between. The CDR3: CASSREDAAFF. CDR3 bases: TGTGCCAGTTCCCGGGAGGACGCGGCTTTCTTT.

This chain joins TRBV19 and TRBJ2-1; 7 bases fit TRBD2. The germline V gene has CDR1 LNHDA and CDR2 SQIVND (reference sequence). After removal of 9 bases from V and 0 bases from J, the junction contained 2 bases not matched to a gene. This CDR3 contains 13 residues. The DNA of the CDR3 is TGTGCCAGCGGGAGGAGCTCCTACAATGAGCAGTTCTTC. This encodes CASGRSSYNEQFF.

The V call is TRBV3-1 (or the pseudogene TRBV3-2), the J call TRBJ1-2; 7 bases match TRBD1. Looked up from germline, CDR1 is LGHDT and CDR2 is YNNKEL (reference sequence). There are 14 residues in the CDR3. V shed 4 bases and J 8 bases; nucleotides not matched to a gene: 10. This CDR3 reads CASSPETGMGGYTF. The CDR3 DNA is TGTGCCAGCAGCCCCGAGACAGGGATGGGGGGCTACACCTTC.

This chain links TRBV27 with TRBJ1-4; maybe TRBD1 (5 bases). Germline values: CDR1 MNHEY, CDR2 SMNVEV (reference sequence). V lost 2 bases and J 4 bases, leaving 11 bases between the germline ends. The CDR3 spans 15 residues. CDR3 in DNA: TGTGCCAGCAGTTTAATTGCAGGGTATAATGAAAAACTGTTTTTT. Its protein product is CASSLIAGYNEKLFF.

The CDR3 spells CASSVTGTQETQYF. The CDR3 DNA sequence: TGTGCCAGCAGCGTGACAGGGACCCAAGAGACCCAGTACTTC. This rearrangement joins TRBV5-4 to TRBJ2-5, with 7 bases matching TRBD1. The germline gives CDR1 SGHNT, CDR2 YYREEE (reference sequence). The CDR3 consists of 14 residues. V dropped 4 bases and J dropped 1; count of bases not matched to a gene: 4.

The V and J genes are TRBV3-1 (or the pseudogene TRBV3-2) and TRBJ2-1; 13 nucleotides line up with TRBD2. With 3 bases clipped from V and 9 bases from J, the junction kept 8 bases outside the gene matches. CDR1 and CDR2 from the germline V gene are LGHDT and YNNKEL (reference sequence). CDR3 length equals 16 residues. The CDR3 protein is CASSQGRTSGRIEQFF. The CDR3 nucleotides read TGTGCCAGCAGCCAGGGCAGGACTAGCGGGAGAATTGAGCAGTTCTTC.

The chain combines TRBV29-1 with TRBJ2-3, with TRBD2 matching 12 bases. The CDR3 length is 13 residues. Germline loops: CDR1 SQVTM, CDR2 ANQGSEA. V trimming: 7 bases; J trimming: 6 bases; junction bases outside the gene matches: 5. The CDR3 DNA is TGCAGCGCCCTAGCGGGAGGGCCGGATACGCAGTATTTT. Its translation: CSALAGGPDTQYF.

This clone was counted once. The rearrangement uses TRBV20-1 and TRBJ2-1; TRBD2 matches 11 bases. This CDR3 is built from 16 residues. Germline CDR1 DFQATT, CDR2 SNEGSKA (reference sequence). Trimming took 3 bases from V and 12 from J; bases not matched to a gene: 16. CDR3 amino acids: CSASPGTSGSPVGQFF. The CDR3 DNA reads as TGCAGTGCTAGTCCCGGGACTAGCGGATCCCCAGTCGGGCAGTTCTTC.

The chain uses TRBV9 and TRBJ2-1, with TRBD2 identical over 8 bases. With 4 bases clipped from V and 6 bases from J, the junction kept 9 bases outside the gene matches. CDR3 length: 15 residues. Germline V CDR1 and CDR2: SGDLS, YYNGEE. In DNA form, the CDR3 reads TGTGCCAGCAGCCCCCGGGGGGGTTGGGCCAATGAGCAGTTCTTC. Its translation is CASSPRGGWANEQFF.